This T cell receptor (beta chain) comes out of a study of T-cell memory formation after mild COVID-19. TCRdb re-analysed the 5' RACE reads in MiXCR, keeping a single row per CDR3 protein. The sample includes 270,000 or so distinct CDR3 sequences, 16% of them seen just once. This clonotype was seen a handful of times. The germline V gene encodes CDR1 SGHTA and CDR2 FQGNSA. The CDR3 totals 15 residues. This TCR derives from a man in his late teens or twenties who had mild COVID-19 (a few samples of this study predate the infection). Cell type and time point are not known. The V and J genes are TRBV7-2 and TRBJ2-1; 12 bases fit TRBD2. Sequencing used PBMCs or a T cell subset sorted from them (not recorded which). The CDR3 DNA sequence: TGTGCTACTCGACTAGCGGGGGTGTCGAGGGATGAGCAGTTCTTC. It translates to CATRLAGVSRDEQFF.